This T cell receptor (beta chain) was sequenced in a study of blood T cells in healthy people across ages. This clonotype was detected ten times or more. The junction does not match germline at one end; this may be a read error. Using a J-beta primer mix together with a sample-barcoded 5' primer, a second PCR was run for about 6 to 12 cycles. TCRdb redid the calling of the 5' RACE reads with MiXCR, one entry per CDR3 protein. The data show 1.8 million or so distinct CDR3 sequences, with around 42% seen just once and around 23% held by the top ten. Germline V gives CDR1 SGHRS, CDR2 YFSETQ. The CDR3 contains 13 residues.

The TCR was taken from a human donor in good health. Sequencing input: blood. This chain connects TRBV5-1 to TRBJ1-1; D possibly corresponds to TRBD1 (6 bases). CDR3 sequence reads: CASSTGQNTEAFF. The CDR3 DNA is TGTGCCAGTAGTACAGGGCAGAACACTGAAGCTTTCTTT.